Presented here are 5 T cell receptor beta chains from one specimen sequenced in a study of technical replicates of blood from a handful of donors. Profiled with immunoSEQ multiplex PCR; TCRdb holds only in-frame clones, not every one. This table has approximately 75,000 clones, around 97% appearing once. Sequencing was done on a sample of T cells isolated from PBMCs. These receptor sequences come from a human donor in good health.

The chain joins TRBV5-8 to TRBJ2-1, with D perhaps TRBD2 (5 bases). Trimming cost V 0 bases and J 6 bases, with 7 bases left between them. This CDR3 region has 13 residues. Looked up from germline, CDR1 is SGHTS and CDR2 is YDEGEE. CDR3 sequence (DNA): TGTGCCAGCAGCTTGGGGGAGCGCAATGAGCAGTTCTTC. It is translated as CASSLGERNEQFF.

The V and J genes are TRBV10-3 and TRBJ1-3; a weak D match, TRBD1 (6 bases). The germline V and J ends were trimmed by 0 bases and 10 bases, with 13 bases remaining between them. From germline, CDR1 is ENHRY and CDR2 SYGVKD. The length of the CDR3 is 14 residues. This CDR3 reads CAISESTGGLTIYF. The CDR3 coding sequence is TGTGCCATCAGTGAGTCGACAGGCGGCCTTACCATATATTTT.

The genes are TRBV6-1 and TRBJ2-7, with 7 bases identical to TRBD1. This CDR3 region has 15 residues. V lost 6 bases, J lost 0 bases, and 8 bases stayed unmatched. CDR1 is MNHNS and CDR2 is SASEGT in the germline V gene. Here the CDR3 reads CASSLQGQLSYEQYF. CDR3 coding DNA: TGTGCCAGCAGCCTTCAGGGACAGCTCTCCTACGAGCAGTACTTC.

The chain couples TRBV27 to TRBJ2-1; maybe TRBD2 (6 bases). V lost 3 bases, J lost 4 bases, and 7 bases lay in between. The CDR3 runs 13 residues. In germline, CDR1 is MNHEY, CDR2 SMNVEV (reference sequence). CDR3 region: CASSLEGYNEQFF. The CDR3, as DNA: TGTGCCAGCAGTTTGGAGGGGTACAATGAGCAGTTCTTC.

DNA for the CDR3: TGTGCCCTTTCGGTTCACCAGCCCCAGCATTTT. Encoded protein: CALSVHQPQHF. The chain joins TRBV10-3 to TRBJ1-5; D is undetermined. The ends were cut back, 11 bases at V and 7 bases at J, with 12 bases in the middle. Germline assignment: CDR1 ENHRY and CDR2 SYGVKD. This CDR3 has 11 amino acids.